What follows are 13 T cell receptor beta chains derived from one specimen sequenced in a study of T cells in Graves' hyperthyroidism and ophthalmopathy. Amplification yielded TCR beta CDR3 regions, with RNA transcripts as the source. The study used the HTBI primer set for a first-round RT-PCR of the TCR CDR3. TCRdb fed the multiplex PCR reads into MiXCR, producing one record per CDR3 protein. This table has 300,000 to 500,000 distinct CDR3 sequences, about 16% appearing once. What was sequenced was blood. Source of these receptors: a woman between 25 and 40 years old with Graves' hyperthyroidism.

The V call is TRBV24-1, the J call TRBJ2-3, with no clear D. CDR1 is KGHDR, CDR2 SFDVKD, per germline. The V end was cut by 3 bases, the J end by 9 bases, with 12 bases between. The CDR3 runs to 13 residues. CDR3 sequence (DNA): TGTGCCACCAGTGATCGAAGCGTCCCGACGCAGTATTTT. This sequence encodes CATSDRSVPTQYF.

This clonotype appeared a few times. The genes are TRBV14 and TRBJ2-3; the D call may be TRBD1 or TRBD2 (6 bases each). V lost 5 bases to trimming and J lost 2 bases, with 20 bases between them. The CDR3 is 17 residues long. Germline CDR1 SGHDN, CDR2 FVKESK. DNA for the CDR3: TGTGCCAGCAGCTCCGACCCACAGGGACTTTCCACAGATACGCAGTATTTT. Amino acid sequence: CASSSDPQGLSTDTQYF.

This rearrangement joins TRBV12-5 to TRBJ1-3, with D possibly TRBD1 on 6 matching bases. The V end was cut by 7 bases, the J end by 0 bases, with 10 bases between. Germline assignment: CDR1 LGHNT and CDR2 FRNRAP. This CDR3 is 14 amino acids long. The CDR3 reads CASVGGSSGNTIYF. CDR3 bases: TGTGCTAGTGTAGGGGGGAGCTCTGGAAACACCATATATTTT. Complete variable domain (other parts from reference TRBV12-5 and TRBJ1-3): DARVTQTPRHKVTEMGQEVTMRCQPILGHNTVFWYRQTMMQGLELLAYFRNRAPLDDSGMPKDRFSAEMPDATLATLKIQPSEPRDSAVYFCASVGGSSGNTIYFGEGSWLTVV.

V gene TRBV20-1 combines with J gene TRBJ2-2; TRBD1 might be the D (5 bases). V lost 6 bases, J lost 4 bases, and 9 bases lay in between. This CDR3 spans 12 amino acids. CDR1 DFQATT and CDR2 SNEGSKA come from the germline V gene (reference sequence). The CDR3 DNA follows: TGCAGTGCCCAAGGGGTCACCGGGGAGCTGTTTTTT. It yields the protein CSAQGVTGELFF.

In its sample, this clonotype was seen a few times. The genes are TRBV7-9 and TRBJ1-4; D perhaps matches TRBD1 (5 bases). V lost 5 bases, J lost 7 bases, and 11 bases lay in between. The CDR3 totals 13 residues. From germline, CDR1 is SEHNR and CDR2 FQNEAQ (reference sequence). CDR3 region: CASSPTRGEKLFF. CDR3 sequence (DNA): TGTGCCAGCAGCCCCACAAGGGGTGAAAAACTGTTTTTT.

The chain couples TRBV27 to TRBJ1-2; no definite D call. CDR3 length equals 11 residues. Looked up from germline, CDR1 is MNHEY and CDR2 is SMNVEV (reference sequence). Trimming removed 9 bases at V and 4 bases at J, with 9 bases between. In nucleotides, the CDR3 is TGTGCCAGGGTGAAGAGCTATGGCTACACCTTC. Its translation is CARVKSYGYTF.

This clonotype came up many times. The gene calls are TRBV5-1 and TRBJ2-1; D is unresolved. Trimming removed 1 base at V and 8 bases at J, with 13 bases between. The germline gives CDR1 SGHRS, CDR2 YFSETQ. The CDR3 has 14 amino acids. The CDR3 coding sequence is TGCGCCAGCAGCTTGAGCTATTCCGGCGATGAGCAGTTCTTC. Protein: CASSLSYSGDEQFF.

This clonotype was observed a handful of times. This rearrangement joins TRBV7-2 to TRBJ2-1; perhaps TRBD2 as D (5 bases). V was cut by 7 bases and J by 7 bases, with 23 bases left in between. The germline V gene encodes CDR1 SGHTA and CDR2 FQGNSA. This CDR3 is built from 16 residues. In DNA, the CDR3 is TGTGCCAGCACCCTAGGAGGCCCCGGGCCCTTTAATGAGCAGTTCTTC. Translation gives CASTLGGPGPFNEQFF.

This clonotype appeared many times. J is TRBJ2-7 and V is TRBV29-1; TRBD1 aligns across 7 bases. Per the germline V gene, CDR1 is SQVTM and CDR2 is ANQGSEA. Trimming removed 3 bases from V and 2 bases from J; junction bases left unmatched: 7. This CDR3 region has 14 residues. CDR3 in DNA: TGCAGCGTTGATCTTACAGGGGACCCCTACGAGCAGTACTTC. It codes for CSVDLTGDPYEQYF.

This clonotype was picked up a small number of times. The chain combines TRBV19 with TRBJ2-7, with TRBD2 matching over 13 bases. The CDR3 consists of 15 residues. V shed 5 bases and J 9 bases; nucleotides not matched to a gene: 10. The germline gives CDR1 LNHDA, CDR2 SQIVND (reference sequence). CDR3 loop: CASSATSGRADRQYF. Written as DNA, the CDR3 is TGTGCCAGTAGTGCTACTAGCGGGAGGGCCGATCGGCAGTACTTC.

This clonotype came up a few times. The CDR3 spells CASSLDYFEQFF. The CDR3 region has the DNA TGTGCCAGCAGCTTAGACTACTTTGAGCAGTTCTTC. V is TRBV7-2 and J is TRBJ2-1; D is unclear. The CDR3 loop spans 12 amino acids. The germline V gene encodes CDR1 SGHTA and CDR2 FQGNSA. Trimming shortened V by 1 base and J by 9 bases, and 7 bases separated the two germline ends.

The chain employs TRBV7-9 and TRBJ2-7, with 11 bases aligning to TRBD1. CDR1 is SEHNR and CDR2 is FQNEAQ in the germline V gene (reference sequence). V lost 5 bases, J lost 6 bases, and 9 bases stayed unmatched. CDR3 size: 15 residues. In DNA, the CDR3 is TGTGCCAGCAGCCCGGACAGGGGGCTAACCTGCGAGCAGTACTTC. Encoded protein: CASSPDRGLTCEQYF.

This clonotype was observed many times. This chain joins TRBV5-1 and TRBJ2-1; 9 bases align to TRBD2. CDR3 size: 13 residues. Germline V CDR1 and CDR2: SGHRS, YFSETQ. V dropped 9 bases and J dropped 8; count of bases not matched to a gene: 9. This CDR3 reads CATTGTSTHEQFF. DNA of the CDR3: TGCGCCACCACCGGGACTAGCACCCATGAGCAGTTCTTC.